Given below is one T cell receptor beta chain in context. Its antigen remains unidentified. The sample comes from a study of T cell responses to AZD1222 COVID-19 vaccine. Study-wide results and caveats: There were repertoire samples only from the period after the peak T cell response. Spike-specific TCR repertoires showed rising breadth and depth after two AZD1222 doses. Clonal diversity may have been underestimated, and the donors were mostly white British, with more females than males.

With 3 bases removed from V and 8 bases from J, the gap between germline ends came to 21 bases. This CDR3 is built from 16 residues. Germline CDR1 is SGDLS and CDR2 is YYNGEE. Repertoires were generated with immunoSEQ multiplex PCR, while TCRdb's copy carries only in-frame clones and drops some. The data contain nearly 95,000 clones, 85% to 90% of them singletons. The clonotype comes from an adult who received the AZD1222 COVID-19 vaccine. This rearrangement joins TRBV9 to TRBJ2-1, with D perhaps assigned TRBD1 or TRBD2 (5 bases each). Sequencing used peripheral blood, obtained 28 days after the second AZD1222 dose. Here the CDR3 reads CASSGGRSYMVDEQFF. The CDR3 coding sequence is TGTGCCAGCAGCGGGGGACGGAGTTATATGGTCGATGAGCAGTTCTTC. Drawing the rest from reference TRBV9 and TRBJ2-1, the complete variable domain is DSGVTQTPKHLITATGQRVTLRCSPRSGDLSVYWYQQSLDQGLQFLIQYYNGEERAKGNILERFSAQQFPDLHSELNLSSLELGDSALYFCASSGGRSYMVDEQFFGPGTRLTVL.